This T cell receptor beta chain appears in the sequencing data of a study of T cell responses to AZD1222 COVID-19 vaccine. Notes on this clone: Antigen unknown.

Libraries were prepared by immunoSEQ multiplex PCR; TCRdb keeps only in-frame clonotypes and omits some of them. The sample has roughly 190,000 clones, roughly 90% seen once. The CDR3 consists of 14 residues. Germline loops: CDR1 SNHLY, CDR2 FYNNEI. V lost 5 bases, J lost 7 bases, and 14 bases lay in between. Regarding the study as a whole: CD4 TCRs covered the whole spike, strongest at regions 160-218 and 743-854.

This clonotype was obtained from an adult who received the AZD1222 COVID-19 vaccine. The rearrangement links TRBV2 to TRBJ1-4; D is unresolved. Sequenced here: peripheral blood, sampled 28 days after the second AZD1222 dose. The CDR3 nucleotides are TGTGCCAGCAGTCTTCAGATGGGTATTGAAAAACTGTTTTTT. Translated: CASSLQMGIEKLFF.